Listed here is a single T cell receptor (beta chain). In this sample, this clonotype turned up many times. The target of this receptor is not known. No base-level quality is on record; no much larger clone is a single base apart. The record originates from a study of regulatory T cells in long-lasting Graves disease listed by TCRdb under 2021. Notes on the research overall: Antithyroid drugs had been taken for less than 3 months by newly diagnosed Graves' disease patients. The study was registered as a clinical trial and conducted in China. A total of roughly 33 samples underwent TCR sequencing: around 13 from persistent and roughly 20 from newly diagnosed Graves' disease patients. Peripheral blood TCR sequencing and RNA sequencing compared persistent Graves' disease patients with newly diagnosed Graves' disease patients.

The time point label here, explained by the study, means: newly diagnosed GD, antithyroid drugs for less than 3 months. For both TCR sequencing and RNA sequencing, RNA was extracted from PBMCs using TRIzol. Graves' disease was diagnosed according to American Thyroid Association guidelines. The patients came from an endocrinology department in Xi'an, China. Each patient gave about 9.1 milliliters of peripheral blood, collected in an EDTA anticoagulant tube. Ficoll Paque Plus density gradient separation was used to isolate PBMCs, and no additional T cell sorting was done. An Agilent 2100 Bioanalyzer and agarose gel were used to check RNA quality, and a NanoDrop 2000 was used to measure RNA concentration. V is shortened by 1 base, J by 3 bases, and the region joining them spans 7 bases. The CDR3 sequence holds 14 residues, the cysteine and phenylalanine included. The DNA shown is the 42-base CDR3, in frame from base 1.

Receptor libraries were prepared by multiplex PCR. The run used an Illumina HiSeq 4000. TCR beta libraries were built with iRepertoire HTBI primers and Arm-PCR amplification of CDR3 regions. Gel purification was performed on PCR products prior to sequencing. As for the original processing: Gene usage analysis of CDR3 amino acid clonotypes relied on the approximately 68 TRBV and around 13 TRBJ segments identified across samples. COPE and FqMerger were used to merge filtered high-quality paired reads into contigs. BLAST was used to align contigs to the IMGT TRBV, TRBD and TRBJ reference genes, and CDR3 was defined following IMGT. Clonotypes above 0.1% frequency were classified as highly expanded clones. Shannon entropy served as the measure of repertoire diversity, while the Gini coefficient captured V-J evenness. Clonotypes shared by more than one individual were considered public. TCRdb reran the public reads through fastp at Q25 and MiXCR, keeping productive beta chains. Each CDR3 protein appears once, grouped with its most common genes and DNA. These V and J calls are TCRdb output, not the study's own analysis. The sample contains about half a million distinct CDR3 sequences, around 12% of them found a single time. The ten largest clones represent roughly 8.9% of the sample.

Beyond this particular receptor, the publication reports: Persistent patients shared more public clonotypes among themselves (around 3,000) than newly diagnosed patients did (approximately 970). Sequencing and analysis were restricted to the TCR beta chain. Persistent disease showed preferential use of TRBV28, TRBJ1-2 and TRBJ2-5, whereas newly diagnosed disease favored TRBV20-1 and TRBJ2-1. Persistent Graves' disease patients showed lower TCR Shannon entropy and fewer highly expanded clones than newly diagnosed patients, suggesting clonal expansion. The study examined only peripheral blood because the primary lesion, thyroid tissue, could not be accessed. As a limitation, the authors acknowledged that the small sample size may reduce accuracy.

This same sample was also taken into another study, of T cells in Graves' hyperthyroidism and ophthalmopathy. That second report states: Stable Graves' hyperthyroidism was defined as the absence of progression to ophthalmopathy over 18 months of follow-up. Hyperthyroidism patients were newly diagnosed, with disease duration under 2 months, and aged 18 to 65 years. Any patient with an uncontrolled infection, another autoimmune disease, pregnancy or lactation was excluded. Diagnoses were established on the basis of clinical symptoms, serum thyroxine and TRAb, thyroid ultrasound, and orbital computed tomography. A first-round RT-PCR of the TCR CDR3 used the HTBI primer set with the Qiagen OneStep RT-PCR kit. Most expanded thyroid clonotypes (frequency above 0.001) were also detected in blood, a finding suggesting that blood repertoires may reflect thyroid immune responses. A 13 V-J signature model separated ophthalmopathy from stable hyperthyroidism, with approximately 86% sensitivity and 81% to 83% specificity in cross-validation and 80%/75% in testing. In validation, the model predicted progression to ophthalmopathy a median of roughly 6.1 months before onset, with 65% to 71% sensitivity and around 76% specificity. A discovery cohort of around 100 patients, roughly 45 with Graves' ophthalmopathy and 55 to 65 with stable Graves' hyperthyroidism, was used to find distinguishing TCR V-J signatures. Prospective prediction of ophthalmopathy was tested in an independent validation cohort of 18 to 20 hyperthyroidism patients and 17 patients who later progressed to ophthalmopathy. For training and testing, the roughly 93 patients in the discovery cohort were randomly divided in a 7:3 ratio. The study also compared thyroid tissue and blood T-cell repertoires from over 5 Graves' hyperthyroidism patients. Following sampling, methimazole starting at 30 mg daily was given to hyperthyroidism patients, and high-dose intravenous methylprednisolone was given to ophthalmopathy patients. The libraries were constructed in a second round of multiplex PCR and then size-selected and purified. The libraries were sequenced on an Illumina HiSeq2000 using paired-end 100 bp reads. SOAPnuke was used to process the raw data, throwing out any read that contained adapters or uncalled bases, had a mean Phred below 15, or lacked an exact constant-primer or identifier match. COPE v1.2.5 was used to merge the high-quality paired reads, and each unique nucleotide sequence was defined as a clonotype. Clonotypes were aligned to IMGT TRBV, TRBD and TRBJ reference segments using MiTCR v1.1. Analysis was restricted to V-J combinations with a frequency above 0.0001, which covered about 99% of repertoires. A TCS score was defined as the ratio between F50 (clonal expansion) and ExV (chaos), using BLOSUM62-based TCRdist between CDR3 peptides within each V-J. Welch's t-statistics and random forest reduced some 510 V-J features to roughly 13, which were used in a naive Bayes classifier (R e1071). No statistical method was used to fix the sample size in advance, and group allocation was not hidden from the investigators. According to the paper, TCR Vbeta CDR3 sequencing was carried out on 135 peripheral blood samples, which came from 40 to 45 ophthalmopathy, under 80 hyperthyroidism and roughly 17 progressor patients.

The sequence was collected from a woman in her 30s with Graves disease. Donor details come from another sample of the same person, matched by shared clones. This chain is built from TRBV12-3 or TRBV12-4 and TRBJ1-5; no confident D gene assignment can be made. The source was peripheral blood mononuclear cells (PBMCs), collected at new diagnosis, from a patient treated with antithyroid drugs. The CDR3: CASSLDKANQPQHF. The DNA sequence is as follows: TGTGCCAGCAGTTTAGACAAGGCCAATCAGCCCCAGCATTTT.